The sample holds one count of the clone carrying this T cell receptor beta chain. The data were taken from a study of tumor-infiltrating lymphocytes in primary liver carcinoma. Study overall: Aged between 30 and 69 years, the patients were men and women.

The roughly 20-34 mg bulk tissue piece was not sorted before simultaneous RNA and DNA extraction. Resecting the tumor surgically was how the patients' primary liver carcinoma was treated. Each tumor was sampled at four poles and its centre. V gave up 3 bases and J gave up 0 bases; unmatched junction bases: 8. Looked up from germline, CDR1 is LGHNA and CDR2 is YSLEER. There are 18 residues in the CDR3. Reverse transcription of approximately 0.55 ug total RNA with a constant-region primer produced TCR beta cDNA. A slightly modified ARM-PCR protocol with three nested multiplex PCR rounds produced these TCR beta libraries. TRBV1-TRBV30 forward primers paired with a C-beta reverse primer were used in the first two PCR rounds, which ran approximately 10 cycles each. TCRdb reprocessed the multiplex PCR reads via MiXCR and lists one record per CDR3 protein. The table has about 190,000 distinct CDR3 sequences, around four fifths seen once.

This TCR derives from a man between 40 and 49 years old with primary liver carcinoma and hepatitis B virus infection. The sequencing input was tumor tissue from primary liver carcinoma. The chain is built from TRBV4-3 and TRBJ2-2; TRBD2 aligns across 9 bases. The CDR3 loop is CASSQGLAGSANTGELFF. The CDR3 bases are TGCGCCAGCAGCCAGGGACTAGCAGGTTCCGCGAACACCGGGGAGCTGTTTTTT.